Presented here are 19 T cell receptor beta chains from one specimen sequenced in a study of cytomegalovirus exposure and HLA in healthy donors. Primers: 60 Vbeta forward and 13 Jbeta reverse. Measured with immunoSEQ multiplex PCR; TCRdb has only the in-frame clones, and not every one. Of approximately 150,000 clones in the sample, roughly 87% were seen once. Specimen: PBMCs. Receptor source: a middle-aged woman in good health and CMV-seronegative.

As to this clone: Germline is not matched at one junction end, which may reflect a read error. This rearrangement joins TRBV7-7 to TRBJ2-3, with D maybe TRBD2 (6 bases). The CDR3 spans 18 residues. Germline values: CDR1 SSHAT, CDR2 FNYEAQ (reference sequence). CDR3 bases: TGTGCTAGCAGCTCGGACCGGGACCCGGAGCGGGCGTTAAATACGCAGTATTTT. It is translated as CASSSDRDPERALNTQYF.

This clone has only a few counts. The gene calls are TRBV4-2 and TRBJ2-3; 8 bases are shared with TRBD2. Germline CDR1 reads LGHNA; CDR2 reads YNFKEQ. The length of the CDR3 is 16 residues. V was clipped by 4 bases and J by 0 bases; unmatched bases: 6. CDR3 sequence: CASSRIGRGSTDTQYF. The DNA for the CDR3 is TGTGCCAGCAGCCGAATCGGGAGGGGTAGCACAGATACGCAGTATTTT.

For this clone: One end of the junction is discordant with germline, which a read error may explain. The CDR3 region is CASSLAGGPDEQYF. CDR3 DNA: TGTGCCAGCAGCCTAGCGGGAGGGCCAGACGAGCAGTACTTC. The V gene is TRBV7-6, the J gene TRBJ2-5; 12 bases fit TRBD2. With the DNA end fitting TRBJ2-7 better, the J assignment may be wrong. CDR3 length: 14 residues. In germline, CDR1 is SGHVS, CDR2 FNYEAQ.

This chain links TRBV5-1 with TRBJ1-4; D remains ambiguous. From germline, CDR1 is SGHRS and CDR2 YFSETQ. Trimming removed 1 base from V and 7 bases from J, with 11 bases in between. CDR3 length equals 14 residues. This CDR3 is CASSLTGEVEKLFF. CDR3 nucleotide sequence: TGCGCCAGCAGCTTGACGGGTGAGGTTGAAAAACTGTTTTTT. Looking up the rest from reference TRBV5-1 and TRBJ1-4 gives the full variable domain: KAGVTQTPRYLIKTRGQQVTLSCSPISGHRSVSWYQQTPGQGLQFLFEYFSETQRNKGNFPGRFSGRQFSNSRSEMNVSTLELGDSALYLCASSLTGEVEKLFFGSGTQLSVL.

This chain joins TRBV9 and TRBJ2-7; D perhaps matches TRBD2 (5 bases). This CDR3 is built from 13 residues. V was trimmed by 4 bases and J by 0 bases, leaving 8 bases between them. Germline assignment: CDR1 SGDLS and CDR2 YYNGEE. CDR3 in DNA: TGTGCCAGCAGCTACGGGGACTCCTACGAGCAGTACTTC. Amino acids: CASSYGDSYEQYF.

The V call is TRBV7-8, the J call TRBJ2-5; 11 bases align to TRBD2. The V gene end was trimmed by 3 bases and the J gene end by 5 bases; junction bases not matched to a gene: 5. This CDR3 contains 15 residues. Germline V gives CDR1 SGHVS, CDR2 FQNEAQ. For the CDR3, the DNA is TGTGCCAGCAGCTTTACTAGCGGGAGTGGGGAGACCCAGTACTTC. Translating it yields CASSFTSGSGETQYF.

V usage is TRBV30 and J usage is TRBJ2-3; 13 bases are shared with TRBD2. Germline V lookup: CDR1 GTSNPN, CDR2 SVGIG (reference sequence). The CDR3 is made up of 15 amino acids. V trimming: 6 bases; J trimming: 2 bases; junction bases outside the gene matches: 5. CDR3 protein: CACTSGRALTDTQYF. CDR3 nucleotides: TGTGCCTGTACTAGCGGGAGGGCCCTCACAGATACGCAGTATTTT.

V and J are TRBV23-1 and TRBJ2-4, with D possibly being TRBD1 (6 bases). TRBV23-1 is annotated as an ORF whose role is uncertain. The CDR3 is 14 amino acids. V dropped 7 bases and J dropped 2 bases, with 12 bases sitting between them. The CDR3 protein is CASTNRDTKNIQYF. The CDR3, as DNA: TGCGCCAGCACCAACCGGGACACCAAAAACATTCAGTACTTC.

This clone has just one count. The chain combines TRBV6-1 with TRBJ2-1; 10 nucleotides match TRBD1. The CDR3 covers 15 residues. Trimming cost V 5 bases and J 5 bases; bases outside gene matches: 6. Germline V gene data show CDR1 as MNHNS and CDR2 as SASEGT. The CDR3 coding sequence is TGTGCCAGCAGTTTAAACGACAGGGGGCACAATGAGCAGTTCTTC. It is translated as CASSLNDRGHNEQFF.

This rearrangement joins TRBV7-3 to TRBJ2-2; TRBD2 matches 10 bases. Germline V lookup: CDR1 SGHTA, CDR2 FQGTGA. This CDR3 spans 16 amino acids. Unmatched junction bases numbered 7, after V lost 5 bases and J lost 4 bases. CDR3 loop: CASSQGLAGVTGELFF. CDR3 coding DNA: TGTGCCAGCAGCCAAGGGCTAGCGGGAGTCACCGGGGAGCTGTTTTTT.

The chain uses TRBV6-4 and TRBJ2-2; 8 positions agree with TRBD1. From germline, CDR1 is MRHNA and CDR2 SNTAGT. V lost 5 bases, J lost 6 bases, and 14 bases stayed unmatched. This CDR3 has 17 residues. CDR3 nucleotide sequence: TGTGCCAGCAGTCAATACGACAGGGGTGATTTCCCCGGGGAGCTGTTTTTT. This sequence encodes CASSQYDRGDFPGELFF.

The chain has TRBV19 and TRBJ2-3; 9 positions agree with TRBD2. The CDR3 covers 18 residues. Looked up from germline, CDR1 is LNHDA and CDR2 is SQIVND (reference sequence). The junction had 11 bases not matched to a gene; V was cut back by 1 base and J by 3 bases. This chain's CDR3 is CASSIVQWREGRTDTQYF. Here the CDR3 DNA reads TGTGCCAGTAGTATAGTGCAGTGGCGGGAGGGCCGGACAGATACGCAGTATTTT.

The V call is TRBV7-9, the J call TRBJ1-5; D is perhaps TRBD1 (5 bases). The V end was cut by 5 bases, the J end by 8 bases, with 16 bases between. The CDR3 covers 14 residues. The germline CDR1 and CDR2 sequences are SEHNR and FQNEAQ (reference sequence). CDR3 sequence: CASSRGGGGEPQHF. The CDR3 DNA reads TGTGCCAGCAGCAGAGGTGGTGGAGGGGAGCCCCAGCATTTT.

This clone was seen only once. This sequence joins TRBV25-1 and TRBJ2-7, with 7 bases matching TRBD1. There are 14 residues in the CDR3. In germline, CDR1 is MGHDK, CDR2 SYGVNS. V was clipped by 6 bases and J by 3 bases; unmatched bases: 8. CDR3 sequence reads: CASRSSQGVYEQYF. CDR3 sequence (DNA): TGTGCCAGCAGAAGTAGCCAGGGGGTCTACGAGCAGTACTTC.

The CDR3 DNA reads TGCAGCGCTAGCGGCACGGGGTACAATGAGCAGTTCTTC. Translation: CSASGTGYNEQFF. The chain joins TRBV29-1 to TRBJ2-1; 7 bases match TRBD2. The germline V gene encodes CDR1 SQVTM and CDR2 ANQGSEA. This CDR3 has 13 residues. V was pared by 7 bases and J by 4 bases, with 7 bases of the junction left unmatched.

The chain carries TRBV2 and TRBJ2-1, with 10 bases lining up with TRBD2. V trimming: 6 bases; J trimming: 4 bases; junction bases outside the gene matches: 6. The CDR3 has 15 amino acids. Germline-derived CDR1 and CDR2 are SNHLY and FYNNEI. CDR3 protein: CASRRTSGLYNEQFF. As DNA, the CDR3 is TGTGCCAGCAGGCGGACTAGCGGTCTTTACAATGAGCAGTTCTTC.

Worth noting for this clone: At one boundary the junction diverges from the germline segment, which might be a read error. This chain joins TRBV7-9 and TRBJ2-5; TRBD1 agrees at 7 bases. This CDR3 region has 16 residues. Germline V gene data show CDR1 as SEHNR and CDR2 as FQNEAQ (reference sequence). As DNA, the CDR3 is TGTTCCAGCAGCTTAGCTGGTACAGGGGTCCAAGAGACCCAGTACTTC. Protein sequence: CSSSLAGTGVQETQYF.

This CDR3 is CASSGTDQETQYF. The CDR3 DNA follows: TGTGCCAGCAGCGGGACAGACCAAGAGACCCAGTACTTC. The chain employs TRBV6-5 and TRBJ2-5; 7 nucleotides agree with TRBD1. Germline-derived CDR1 and CDR2 are MNHEY and SVGAGI. The CDR3 spans 13 residues. With V trimmed by 6 bases and J by 0 bases, 1 base remained unmatched.

This chain connects TRBV4-1 to TRBJ2-5, with 9 bases that match TRBD2. The length of the CDR3 is 17 residues. V shed 0 bases, J shed 3 bases, and the junction held 8 bases outside the gene matches. Germline CDR1 reads MGHRA; CDR2 reads YSYEKL. CDR3 nucleotides: TGCGCCAGCAGCCAAGATCCGGGACTAGCAGGGGAAGAGACCCAGTACTTC. This gives the protein CASSQDPGLAGEETQYF.